These 14 T cell receptor beta chains were sequenced from one sample in a study of cytomegalovirus exposure and HLA in healthy donors. Vbeta (60) and Jbeta (13) primers were used in the PCR. Assay: immunoSEQ multiplex PCR; the TCRdb copy retains only in-frame clones and omits some. Of more than 90,000 clones listed, about two thirds are singletons. Input material: PBMCs. The receptors were sampled from a boy younger than 18 in good health and CMV-seropositive.

The V call is TRBV29-1, the J call TRBJ1-2, with 8 positions matching TRBD1. The CDR3 covers 13 residues. J gave up 4 bases and V 6 bases, and 7 bases lay outside the gene matches. Germline-derived CDR1 and CDR2 are SQVTM and ANQGSEA. CDR3 amino acids: CSVASGTGYGYTF. For the CDR3, the DNA is TGCAGCGTAGCATCCGGGACAGGCTATGGCTACACCTTC.

The V gene is TRBV15, the J gene TRBJ2-7; 10 nucleotides match TRBD1. After removal of 0 bases from V and 6 bases from J, the junction contained 11 bases not matched to a gene. In germline, CDR1 is LNHNV, CDR2 YYDKDF (reference sequence). The CDR3 totals 17 residues. The DNA of the CDR3 is TGTGCCACCAGCAGAGATGGTTTCGGGACAGGGGAGGGCGAGCAGTACTTC. Translating it yields CATSRDGFGTGEGEQYF.

The rearrangement joins TRBV5-1 to TRBJ1-5; D remains ambiguous. V lost 1 base and J 4 bases, leaving 12 bases between the germline ends. The CDR3 has 15 amino acids. Germline CDR1 and CDR2: SGHRS and YFSETQ. The CDR3 protein is CASSLYGIQNQPQHF. Here the CDR3 DNA reads TGCGCCAGCAGCTTGTACGGGATTCAAAATCAGCCCCAGCATTTT.

The chain has TRBV5-1 and TRBJ2-7; D perhaps matches TRBD2 (6 bases). Germline V gives CDR1 SGHRS, CDR2 YFSETQ. This CDR3 has 13 residues. The germline V and J ends were trimmed by 0 bases and 6 bases, with 10 bases remaining between them. The DNA of the CDR3 is TGCGCCAGCAGCTTGGCCCAGGGACTCGAGCAGTACTTC. Translated: CASSLAQGLEQYF.

Comments on this clone: The junction differs from germline at one of its ends, possibly a read error. The genes are TRBV30 and TRBJ1-2; TRBD1 matches at 7 bases. The germline V gene has CDR1 GTSNPN and CDR2 SVGIG (reference sequence). This CDR3 contains 15 residues. CDR3 nucleotides: TGTGCCTGGAGTCCCCGGGACAGACCTAACTATGGCTACCCCTTC. Amino acid sequence: CAWSPRDRPNYGYPF.

This chain joins TRBV5-1 and TRBJ2-5; TRBD1 might be the D (5 bases). The better agreement between TRBJ2-7 and the DNA end casts doubt on the J call. CDR1 is SGHRS and CDR2 is YFSETQ in the germline V gene. The CDR3 loop spans 13 amino acids. The CDR3 nucleotides are TGCGCCAGCAGCTCAGAGGTGGGGCGCGAGCAGTACTTC. It translates to CASSSEVGREQYF.

The gene calls are TRBV5-4 and TRBJ1-2, with D unclear. Trimming removed 0 bases from V and 3 bases from J, with 9 bases in between. The V gene's germline CDR1 is SGHNT and CDR2 YYREEE (reference sequence). CDR3 length: 14 residues. The chain's CDR3 is CASSLVLGDYGYTF. DNA for the CDR3: TGTGCCAGCAGCTTGGTGCTCGGGGACTATGGCTACACCTTC.

The chain has TRBV10-1 and TRBJ2-1; 12 bases map to TRBD1. CDR1 and CDR2 from the germline V gene are WNHNN and SYGVQD (reference sequence). The CDR3 is 16 residues long. V was pared by 5 bases and J by 7 bases, with 9 bases of the junction left unmatched. The CDR3, as DNA: TGCGCCAGCAGTAGCGGCGGGACAGGGGGCTGGAATGAGCAGTTCTTC. The encoded protein is CASSSGGTGGWNEQFF.

The chain is built from TRBV5-4 and TRBJ1-4; 9 bases match TRBD1. CDR3 length equals 16 residues. Germline loops: CDR1 SGHNT, CDR2 YYREEE (reference sequence). The V gene end was trimmed by 4 bases and the J gene end by 0 bases; junction bases not matched to a gene: 4. The DNA for the CDR3 is TGTGCCAGCAGCGCGGGACAGGGAGCAACTAATGAAAAACTGTTTTTT. Translated, it gives CASSAGQGATNEKLFF. Variable domain in full (rest from reference TRBV5-4 and TRBJ1-4): ETGVTQSPTHLIKTRGQQVTLRCSSQSGHNTVSWYQQALGQGPQFIFQYYREEENGRGNFPPRFSGLQFPNYSSELNVNALELDDSALYLCASSAGQGATNEKLFFGSGTQLSVL.

This clone was detected only a few times. The V gene is TRBV10-2, the J gene TRBJ2-3; TRBD1 matches 11 bases. This CDR3 region has 16 residues. The J segment lost 6 bases and the V segment lost 8 bases, leaving 13 bases of the junction unmatched. Germline V gene lookup returns CDR1 WSHSY and CDR2 SAAADI. CDR3 sequence: CASHKRGTGGPDTQYF. Here the CDR3 DNA reads TGCGCCAGCCACAAGAGAGGGACAGGGGGGCCGGATACGCAGTATTTT.

J is TRBJ2-1 and V is TRBV7-3, with 12 bases that match TRBD2. In germline, CDR1 is SGHTA, CDR2 FQGTGA. The CDR3 runs 15 residues. Losses at the gene ends were 5 bases for V and 9 bases for J; bases not matched to a gene: 8. CDR3 sequence reads: CASSRSSGRAGEQFF. CDR3 DNA: TGTGCCAGCAGCCGCTCTAGCGGGAGGGCGGGTGAGCAGTTCTTC.

V is TRBV7-3 and J is TRBJ2-3; weak D call: TRBD2 (6 bases). CDR1 is SGHTA, CDR2 FQGTGA, per germline. This CDR3 has 15 amino acids. Trimming stripped 4 bases from V and 0 bases from J, with 11 bases between. This CDR3 reads CASSSTGTSTDTQYF. The DNA of the CDR3 is TGTGCCAGCAGCTCCACCGGGACTAGCACAGATACGCAGTATTTT.

This clone was counted a few times. The J gene is TRBJ2-7, the V gene TRBV30, with TRBD1 as a possible D gene (5 bases). The V gene lost 2 bases and the J gene lost 4 bases, with 9 bases spanning the gap. The CDR3 consists of 12 residues. Germline V gives CDR1 GTSNPN, CDR2 SVGIG (reference sequence). Written as DNA, the CDR3 is TGTGCCTGGAGTCTAGGGGCGTACGAGCAGTACTTC. Encoded protein: CAWSLGAYEQYF.

The chain recombines TRBV6-1 with TRBJ1-1; TRBD1 matches at 9 bases. The CDR3 consists of 16 residues. Germline assignment: CDR1 MNHNS and CDR2 SASEGT. V trimming: 4 bases; J trimming: 1 base; junction bases outside the gene matches: 7. CDR3 residues: CASSGLPGQGNTEAFF. Written as DNA, the CDR3 is TGTGCCAGCAGTGGATTGCCGGGACAGGGGAACACTGAAGCTTTCTTT.